The TCR beta chain described here comes from a study of T cell responses to AZD1222 COVID-19 vaccine. Details on this clone: The antigen remains undetermined.

Germline V gene data show CDR1 as MNHEY and CDR2 as SVGAGI. The ends were cut back, 2 bases at V and 5 bases at J, with 9 bases in the middle. The CDR3 sequence is 13 residues long. Study-level points and caveats: Clonal diversity may have been underestimated in mostly white British donors.

Sequencing used immunoSEQ multiplex PCR; TCRdb keeps in-frame clones, though not all of them. The sample has about 99,000 clones; roughly 87% are singletons. Sequenced material: peripheral blood, taken on day 0 of AZD1222 vaccination. The clonotype comes from an adult in good health. The chain combines TRBV6-5 with TRBJ2-5; D gene uncertain. The CDR3: CASSYMLSETQYF. The CDR3 DNA is TGTGCCAGCAGTTACATGTTGAGCGAGACCCAGTACTTC.